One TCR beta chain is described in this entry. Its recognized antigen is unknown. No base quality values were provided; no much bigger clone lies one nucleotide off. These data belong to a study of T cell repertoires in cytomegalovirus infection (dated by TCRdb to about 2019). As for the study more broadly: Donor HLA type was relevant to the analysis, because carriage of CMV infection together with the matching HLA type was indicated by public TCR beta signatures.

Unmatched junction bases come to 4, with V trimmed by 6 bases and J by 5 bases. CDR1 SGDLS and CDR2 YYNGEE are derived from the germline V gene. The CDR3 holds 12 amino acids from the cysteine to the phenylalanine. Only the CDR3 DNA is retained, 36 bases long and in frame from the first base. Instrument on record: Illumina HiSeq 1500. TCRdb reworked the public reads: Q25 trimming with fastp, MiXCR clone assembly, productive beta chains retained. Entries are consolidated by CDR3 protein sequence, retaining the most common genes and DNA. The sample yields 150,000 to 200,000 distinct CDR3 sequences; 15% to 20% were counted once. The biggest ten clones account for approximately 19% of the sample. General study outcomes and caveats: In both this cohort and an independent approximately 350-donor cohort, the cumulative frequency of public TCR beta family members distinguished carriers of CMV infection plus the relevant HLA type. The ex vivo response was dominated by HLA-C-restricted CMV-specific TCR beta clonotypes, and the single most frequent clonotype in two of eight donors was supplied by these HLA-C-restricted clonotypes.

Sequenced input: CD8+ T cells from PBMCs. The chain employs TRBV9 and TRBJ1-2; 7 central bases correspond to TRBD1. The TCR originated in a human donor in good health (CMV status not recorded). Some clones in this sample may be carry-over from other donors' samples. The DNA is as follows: TGTGCCAGCACCCCAGGGGGTTATGGCTACACCTTC. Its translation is CASTPGGYGYTF.